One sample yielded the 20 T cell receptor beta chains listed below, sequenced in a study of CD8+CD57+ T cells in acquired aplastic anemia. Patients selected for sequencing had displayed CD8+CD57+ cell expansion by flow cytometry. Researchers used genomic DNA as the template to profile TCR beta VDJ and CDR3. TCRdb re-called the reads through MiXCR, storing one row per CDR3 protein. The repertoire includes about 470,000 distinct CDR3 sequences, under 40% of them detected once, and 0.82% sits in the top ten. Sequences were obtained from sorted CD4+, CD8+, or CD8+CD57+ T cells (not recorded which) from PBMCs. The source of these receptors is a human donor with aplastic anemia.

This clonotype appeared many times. This CDR3 is CSASASQGRDQPQHF. The CDR3 nucleotides read TGCAGTGCTAGTGCGAGCCAGGGGAGGGATCAGCCCCAGCATTTT. This rearrangement joins TRBV20-1 to TRBJ1-5; D is possibly TRBD1 (6 bases). This CDR3 comprises 15 residues. With 3 bases removed from V and 5 bases from J, the gap between germline ends came to 17 bases. CDR1 and CDR2 (germline): DFQATT, SNEGSKA (reference sequence).

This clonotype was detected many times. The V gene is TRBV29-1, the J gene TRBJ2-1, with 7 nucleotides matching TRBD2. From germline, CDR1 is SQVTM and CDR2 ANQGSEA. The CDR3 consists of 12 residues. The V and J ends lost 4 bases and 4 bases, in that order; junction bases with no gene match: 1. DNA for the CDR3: TGCAGCGTTGGGGGGGGGTACAATGAGCAGTTCTTC. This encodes CSVGGGYNEQFF.

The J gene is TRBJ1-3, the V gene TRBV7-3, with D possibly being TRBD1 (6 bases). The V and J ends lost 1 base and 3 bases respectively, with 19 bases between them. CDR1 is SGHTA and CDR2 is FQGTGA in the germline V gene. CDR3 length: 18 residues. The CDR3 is CASSLKYGGAIYGNTIYF. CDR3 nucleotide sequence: TGTGCCAGCAGCTTAAAATATGGGGGGGCGATCTATGGAAACACCATATATTTT.

CDR3 in DNA: TGTGCCAGCAGCCAAACGGCGGGGACTAGGAGCGATGCGGAGACCCAGTACTTC. Its protein product is CASSQTAGTRSDAETQYF. The rearrangement uses TRBV3-1 and TRBJ2-5; 8 bases align to TRBD2. Germline V gene sequence: CDR1 LGHDT, CDR2 YNNKEL (reference sequence). V lost 2 bases and J lost 5; bases outside the gene matches: 16. This CDR3 is 18 amino acids long.

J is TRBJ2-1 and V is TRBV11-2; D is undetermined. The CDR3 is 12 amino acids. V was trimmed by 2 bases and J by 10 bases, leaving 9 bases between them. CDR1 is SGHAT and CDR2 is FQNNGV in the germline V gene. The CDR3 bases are TGTGCCAGCAGCTTATGGCTGGGAGAGCAGTTCTTC. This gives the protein CASSLWLGEQFF.

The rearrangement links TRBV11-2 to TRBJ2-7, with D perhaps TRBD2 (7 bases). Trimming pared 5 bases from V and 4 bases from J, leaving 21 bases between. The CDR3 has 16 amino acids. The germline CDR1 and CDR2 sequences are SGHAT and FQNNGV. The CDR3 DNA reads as TGTGCCAGCAGCCCATTAGGCACAGGGAGGGGGTACGAGCAGTACTTC. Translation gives CASSPLGTGRGYEQYF. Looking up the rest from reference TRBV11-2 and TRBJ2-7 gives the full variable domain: EAGVAQSPRYKIIEKRQSVAFWCNPISGHATLYWYQQILGQGPKLLIQFQNNGVVDDSQLPKDRFSAERLKGVDSTLKIQPAKLEDSAVYLCASSPLGTGRGYEQYFGPGTRLTVT.

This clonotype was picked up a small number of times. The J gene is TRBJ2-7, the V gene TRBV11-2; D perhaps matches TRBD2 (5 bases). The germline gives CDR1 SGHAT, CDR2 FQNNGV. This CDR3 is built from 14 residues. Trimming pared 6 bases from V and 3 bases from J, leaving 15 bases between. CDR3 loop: CASRSIGVNYEQYF. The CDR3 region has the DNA TGTGCCAGCAGATCGATCGGGGTTAACTACGAGCAGTACTTC.

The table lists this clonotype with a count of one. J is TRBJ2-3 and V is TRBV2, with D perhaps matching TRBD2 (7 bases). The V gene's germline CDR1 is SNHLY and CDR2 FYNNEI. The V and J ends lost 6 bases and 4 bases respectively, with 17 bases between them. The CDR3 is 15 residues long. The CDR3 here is CASSPHGGRPDTQYF. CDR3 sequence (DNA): TGTGCCAGCAGCCCCCACGGGGGGCGGCCAGATACGCAGTATTTT.

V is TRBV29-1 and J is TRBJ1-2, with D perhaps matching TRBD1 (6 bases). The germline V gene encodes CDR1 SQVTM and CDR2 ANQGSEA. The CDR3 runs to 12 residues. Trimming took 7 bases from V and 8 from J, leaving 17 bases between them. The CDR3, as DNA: TGCAGCGGGGTGTCAGGGGCTCTCGGCTACACCTTC. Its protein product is CSGVSGALGYTF.

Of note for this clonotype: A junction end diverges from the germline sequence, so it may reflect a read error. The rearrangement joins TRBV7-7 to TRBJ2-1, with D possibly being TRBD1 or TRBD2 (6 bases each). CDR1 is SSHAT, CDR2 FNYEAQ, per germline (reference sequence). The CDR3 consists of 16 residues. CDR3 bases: TGTGCTAGCAGCCGTGGGGGCGGGAAGTCCTACAATGAGCAGTTCTTC. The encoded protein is CASSRGGGKSYNEQFF. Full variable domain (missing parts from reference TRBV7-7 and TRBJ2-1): GAGVSQSPRYKVTKRGQDVTLRCDPISSHATLYWYQQALGQGPEFLTYFNYEAQPDKSGLPSDRFSAERPEGSISTLTIQRTEQRDSAMYRCASSRGGGKSYNEQFFGPGTRLTVL.

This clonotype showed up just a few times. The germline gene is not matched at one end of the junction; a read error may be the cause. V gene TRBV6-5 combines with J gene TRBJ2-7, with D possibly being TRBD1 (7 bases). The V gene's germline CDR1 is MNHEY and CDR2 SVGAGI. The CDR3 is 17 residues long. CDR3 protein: CASSSQWSQGGSYGQYF. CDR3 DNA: TGTGCCAGCAGTTCCCAATGGTCGCAGGGGGGATCCTACGGGCAGTACTTC.

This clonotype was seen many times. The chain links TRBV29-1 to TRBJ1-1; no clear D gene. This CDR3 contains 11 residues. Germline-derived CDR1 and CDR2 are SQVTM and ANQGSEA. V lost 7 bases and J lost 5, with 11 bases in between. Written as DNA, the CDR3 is TGCAGCGGCCGCCAGACGACTGAAGCTTTCTTT. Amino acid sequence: CSGRQTTEAFF. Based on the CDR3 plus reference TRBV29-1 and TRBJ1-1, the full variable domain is SAVISQKPSRDICQRGTSLTIQCQVDSQVTMMFWYRQQPGQSLTLIATANQGSEATYESGFVIDKFPISRPNLTFSTLTVSNMSPEDSSIYLCSGRQTTEAFFGQGTRLTVV.

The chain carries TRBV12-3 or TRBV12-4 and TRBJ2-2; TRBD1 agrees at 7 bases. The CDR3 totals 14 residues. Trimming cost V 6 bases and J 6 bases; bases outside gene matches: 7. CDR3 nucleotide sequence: TGTGCCAGCAGAAAGACAGGGATAGCCGGGGAGCTGTTTTTT. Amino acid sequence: CASRKTGIAGELFF.

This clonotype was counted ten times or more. CDR3: CASSLADGYTEAFF. In DNA, the CDR3 is TGTGCCAGCAGCTTAGCGGACGGCTACACTGAAGCTTTCTTT. The V and J genes are TRBV7-9 and TRBJ1-1; D not certain. This CDR3 has 14 residues. V lost 0 bases to trimming and J lost 3 bases, with 8 bases between them. Germline assignment: CDR1 SEHNR and CDR2 FQNEAQ (reference sequence).

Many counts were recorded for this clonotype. The CDR3 protein is CASSPSSEQYF. The DNA for the CDR3 is TGTGCCAGCAGCCCAAGTAGCGAGCAGTACTTC. V usage is TRBV7-2 and J usage is TRBJ2-7, with D unresolved. The CDR3 consists of 11 residues. The V gene's germline CDR1 is SGHTA and CDR2 FQGNSA. V shed 5 bases and J shed 6 bases, with 8 bases lying between them.

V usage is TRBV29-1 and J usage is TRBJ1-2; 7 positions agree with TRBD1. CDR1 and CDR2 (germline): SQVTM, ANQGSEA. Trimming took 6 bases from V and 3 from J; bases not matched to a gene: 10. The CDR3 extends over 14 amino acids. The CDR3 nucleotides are TGCAGCGTGATGACCCGGGACAGAGACTATGGCTACACCTTC. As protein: CSVMTRDRDYGYTF.

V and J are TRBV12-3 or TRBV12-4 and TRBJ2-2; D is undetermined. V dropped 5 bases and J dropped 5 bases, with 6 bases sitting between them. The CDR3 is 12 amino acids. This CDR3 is CASSPFTGELFF. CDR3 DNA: TGTGCCAGCAGTCCCTTTACCGGGGAGCTGTTTTTT.

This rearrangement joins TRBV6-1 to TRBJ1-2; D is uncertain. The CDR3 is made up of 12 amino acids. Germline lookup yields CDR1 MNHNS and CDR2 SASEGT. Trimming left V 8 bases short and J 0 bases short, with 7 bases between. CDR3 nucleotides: TGTGCCAGCTTCGCCCCTAACTATGGCTACACCTTC. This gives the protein CASFAPNYGYTF.

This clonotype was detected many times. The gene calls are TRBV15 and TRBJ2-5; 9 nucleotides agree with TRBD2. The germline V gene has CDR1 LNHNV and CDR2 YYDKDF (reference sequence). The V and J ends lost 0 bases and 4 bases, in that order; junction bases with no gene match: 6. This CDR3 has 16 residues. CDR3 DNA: TGTGCCACCAGCAGAGATTCGGCACTAGCGGGAGAGACCCAGTACTTC. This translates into CATSRDSALAGETQYF.

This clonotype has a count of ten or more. The CDR3 reads CATSGPRGPPYNEQFF. CDR3 DNA: TGTGCCACCAGTGGTCCCAGGGGACCCCCCTACAATGAGCAGTTCTTC. The rearrangement links TRBV24-1 to TRBJ2-1; weak D call: TRBD1 (6 bases). Germline V lookup: CDR1 KGHDR, CDR2 SFDVKD. V shed 5 bases and J shed 2 bases, with 15 bases lying between them. CDR3 size: 16 residues.